A selection of T cell receptor beta chains follows, all from one sample in a study of cytomegalovirus exposure and HLA in healthy donors. Data came from immunoSEQ multiplex PCR; TCRdb stores just in-frame clones and leaves some out. Altogether fewer than 250,000 clones are present, 60% to 80% being singletons, with the ten largest covering approximately 1.8%. The sample taken for sequencing was PBMCs. All receptors derive from a male donor in good health and CMV-seronegative. Each CDR3 is given with its conserved first and last residue. D genes are given only for firm matches. Not all rows give a size; the values are once, few, many and, for expanded clones, a class.

D	V	size	J	DNA	CDR3
TRBD1	TRBV15	NA	TRBJ2-7	TGTGCCACCAGCGGCGGACAGGGGCTGGGGGAGCAGTACTTC	CATSGGQGLGEQYF
NA	TRBV4-2	NA	TRBJ1-1	TGTGCCAGCAGCCAAGAGCCGGGTGCGAGCACTGAAGCTTTCTTT	CASSQEPGASTEAFF
TRBD1	TRBV2	NA	TRBJ2-7	TGTGCCAGCAGTGAGGGGACAGCCTACGAGCAGTACTTC	CASSEGTAYEQYF
TRBD1	TRBV7-9	NA	TRBJ2-3	TGTGCCAGCAGCCTCATGCCGGGACAGAGCACAGATACGCAGTATTTT	CASSLMPGQSTDTQYF
NA	TRBV27	NA	TRBJ1-6	TGTGCCAGCAGTCCGACAGCCGTTAATTCACCCCTCCACTTT	CASSPTAVNSPLHF
TRBD1	TRBV29-1	NA	TRBJ1-5	TGCAGCGCTCGGCCAGGGGGCGAAGATCAGCCCCAGCATTTT	CSARPGGEDQPQHF
NA	TRBV9	few	TRBJ1-2	TGTGCCAGCAGCGTAGGGACGGGAGACTATGGCTACACCTTC	CASSVGTGDYGYTF
TRBD1	TRBV9	NA	TRBJ2-2	TGTGCCAGCAGCTCCCGGGACAGAAACGGGGAGCTGTTTTTT	CASSSRDRNGELFF
NA	TRBV19	NA	TRBJ1-1	TGTGCCAGTAGAACTAAAGGTGGTGGCACTGAAGCTTTCTTT	CASRTKGGGTEAFF
NA	TRBV19	NA	TRBJ1-2	TGTGCCAGTAGTATCGAGTCGACTAACTATGGCTACACCTTC	CASSIESTNYGYTF
NA	TRBV28	NA	TRBJ1-5	TGTGCCAGCAGTACCCGCGGGTATTACGTGGGTCAGCCCCAGCATTTT	CASSTRGYYVGQPQHF
NA	TRBV4-3	NA	TRBJ2-7	TGCGCCAGCAGCCCCACAGAGGACAGCTCCTACGAGCAGTACTTC	CASSPTEDSSYEQYF
NA	TRBV10-3	NA	TRBJ2-7	TGTGCCATCAGTGACAACTCCTACGAGCAGTACTTC	CAISDNSYEQYF
NA	TRBV19	NA	TRBJ1-1	TGTGCCACCAATCTTCTCGGGAACACTGAAGCTTTCTTT	CATNLLGNTEAFF
TRBD2	TRBV5-1	NA	TRBJ2-4	TGCGCCAGCAGCTTGGCCGGCGGAAGGACTAGCGCCGGACGGGGGCAAAACATTCAGTACTTC	CASSLAGGRTSAGRGQNIQYF
TRBD2	TRBV7-6	NA	TRBJ2-3	TGTGCCAGCAGCATTAGCGGGGGGACGCTCACAGATACGCAGTATTTT	CASSISGGTLTDTQYF
NA	TRBV7-9	NA	TRBJ2-5	TGTGCCAGCAGCCAAGTGGCCATGGCCCAAGAGACCCAGTACTTC	CASSQVAMAQETQYF
NA	TRBV18	NA	TRBJ2-6	TGTGCCAGCTTATTAGGTGAGGTTGTCTCTGGGGCCAACGTCCTGACTTTC	CASLLGEVVSGANVLTF
NA	TRBV2	NA	TRBJ2-5	TGTGCCAGCAGTGAAGCCGCCAGGGGAGAGACCCAGTACTTC	CASSEAARGETQYF
TRBD1	TRBV29-1	NA	TRBJ2-7	TGCAGCGTTATGACAGGGGTACTCTACGAGCAGTACTTC	CSVMTGVLYEQYF
NA	TRBV18	few	TRBJ1-1	TGTGCCAGCTCCTCAGAGAACACTGAAGCTTTCTTT	CASSSENTEAFF
TRBD2	TRBV4-2	NA	TRBJ2-3	TGTGCCAGCAGCCCGGCTAGCGGGGGGGCCACAGATACGCAGTATTTT	CASSPASGGATDTQYF
TRBD1	TRBV7-9	NA	TRBJ1-1	TGTGCCAGCAGCCAAACACAGGGGTTGGCCACTGAAGCTTTCTTT	CASSQTQGLATEAFF
NA	TRBV14	NA	TRBJ1-2	TGTGCCAGCAGCCGACAGGTCGAGAGGGGCTACACCTTC	CASSRQVERGYTF
NA	TRBV6-1	NA	TRBJ1-2	TGTGCCAGCAGTGAATACAACAGGTACTATGGCTACACCTTC	CASSEYNRYYGYTF
TRBD1	TRBV5-1	NA	TRBJ1-3	TGCGCCAGCAGCAAGGACAGGGCTGGAAACACCATATATTTT	CASSKDRAGNTIYF